Here is one T cell receptor (beta chain) with its context. This sample stems from a study of blood T cell repertoires in COVID-19. Study in general: Material from acute and convalescent COVID-19 was sourced from the United States, Italy and Spain. PBMCs, B-cell-depleted T cells, or T cells provided the cDNA or gDNA that made up the material.

Germline assignment: CDR1 KGHSH and CDR2 LQKENI. The V and J ends lost 2 bases and 0 bases respectively, with 4 bases between them. The length of the CDR3 is 13 residues. Per the authors' pipeline: Amplified reference gene primers provided the basis for estimating nucleated cell counts. Sequencing was performed with immunoSEQ multiplex PCR; in TCRdb, only in-frame clones are kept and a portion is missing. Clonal size and the V and J genes are those of that table, whereas D and trimming came from the DNA. The profile shows under 250,000 clones, 84% of them singletons. This clonotype was obtained from a woman aged 55 to 70 who had recovered from COVID-19. What was sequenced was peripheral blood. V usage is TRBV18 and J usage is TRBJ1-1; the D is unclear. CDR3 in amino acids: CASSPDLNTEAFF. Here the CDR3 DNA reads TGTGCCAGCTCACCAGACTTGAACACTGAAGCTTTCTTT.